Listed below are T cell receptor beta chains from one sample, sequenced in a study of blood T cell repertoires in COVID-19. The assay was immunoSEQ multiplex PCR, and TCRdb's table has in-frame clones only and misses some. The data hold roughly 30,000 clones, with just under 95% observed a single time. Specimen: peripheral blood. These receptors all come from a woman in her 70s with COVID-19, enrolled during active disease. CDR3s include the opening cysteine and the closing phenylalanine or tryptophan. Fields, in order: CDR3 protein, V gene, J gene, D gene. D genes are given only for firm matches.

cdr3_aa: CASNLRQGVYEQYF
v_call: TRBV28
j_call: TRBJ2-7
d_call: TRBD1

cdr3_aa: CASSQSGTTHYNEQFF
v_call: TRBV5-1
j_call: TRBJ2-1
d_call: TRBD2

cdr3_aa: CASSLSGLSGNTIYF
v_call: TRBV27
j_call: TRBJ1-3
d_call: -

cdr3_aa: CASSWRDRGLTEAFF
v_call: TRBV5-1
j_call: TRBJ1-1
d_call: TRBD1

cdr3_aa: CASSARQGSTGELFF
v_call: TRBV7-3
j_call: TRBJ2-2
d_call: TRBD1

cdr3_aa: CASRSIEANEQFF
v_call: TRBV7-2
j_call: TRBJ2-1
d_call: -

cdr3_aa: CASITGAYEQYF
v_call: TRBV2
j_call: TRBJ2-7
d_call: TRBD1

cdr3_aa: CASSRRDRGITGELFF
v_call: TRBV5-4
j_call: TRBJ2-2
d_call: TRBD1

cdr3_aa: CASSFQGAGELFF
v_call: TRBV7-2
j_call: TRBJ2-2
d_call: TRBD1

cdr3_aa: CASSVTGGHQPQHF
v_call: TRBV19
j_call: TRBJ1-5
d_call: TRBD1

cdr3_aa: CASSSRTGKNIQYF
v_call: TRBV5-1
j_call: TRBJ2-4
d_call: TRBD1

cdr3_aa: CASSSQPRYEQYF
v_call: TRBV7-9
j_call: TRBJ2-7
d_call: -

cdr3_aa: CASSQTGGLYYGYTF
v_call: TRBV14
j_call: TRBJ1-2
d_call: TRBD1

cdr3_aa: CASSLAGGEYNEQFF
v_call: TRBV7-2
j_call: TRBJ2-1
d_call: -

cdr3_aa: CATETGAGGYTF
v_call: TRBV10-3
j_call: TRBJ1-2
d_call: TRBD1

cdr3_aa: CASSILATSSYEQYF
v_call: TRBV5-1
j_call: TRBJ2-7
d_call: TRBD2

cdr3_aa: CASSRPRLACFETQNTEAFF
v_call: TRBV23-1
j_call: TRBJ1-1
d_call: -

cdr3_aa: CASSPTSGRYNEQFF
v_call: TRBV7-9
j_call: TRBJ2-1
d_call: TRBD2

cdr3_aa: CASSFAGPGDTQYF
v_call: TRBV7-2
j_call: TRBJ2-3
d_call: -

cdr3_aa: CSVGVGPGTEAFF
v_call: TRBV29-1
j_call: TRBJ1-1
d_call: -

cdr3_aa: CATSSRGSYEQYF
v_call: TRBV15
j_call: TRBJ2-7
d_call: -

cdr3_aa: CASSLAGQGAAETQYF
v_call: TRBV5-1
j_call: TRBJ2-5
d_call: TRBD1

cdr3_aa: CAWSVQVRNQPQHF
v_call: TRBV30
j_call: TRBJ1-5
d_call: -

cdr3_aa: CASRAGGAGANVLTF
v_call: TRBV6-5
j_call: TRBJ2-6
d_call: -

cdr3_aa: CASSPRVALYNEQFF
v_call: TRBV7-3
j_call: TRBJ2-1
d_call: -

cdr3_aa: CASSHPGWGNTIYF
v_call: TRBV4-1
j_call: TRBJ1-3
d_call: -

cdr3_aa: CASSADRGYEQYF
v_call: TRBV5-1
j_call: TRBJ2-7
d_call: TRBD1

cdr3_aa: CASNRRQGSGYGYTF
v_call: TRBV6-6
j_call: TRBJ1-2
d_call: TRBD1

cdr3_aa: CASSPWTGGNQPQHF
v_call: TRBV27
j_call: TRBJ1-5
d_call: TRBD1

cdr3_aa: CASSHGLAGVSEQFF
v_call: TRBV11-1
j_call: TRBJ2-1
d_call: TRBD2

cdr3_aa: CSVEDHMRQGGTEAFF
v_call: TRBV29-1
j_call: TRBJ1-1
d_call: TRBD1

cdr3_aa: CASTVFQGPIYGYTF
v_call: TRBV7-9
j_call: TRBJ1-2
d_call: -

cdr3_aa: CASSSLWVEQGLENIQYF
v_call: TRBV28
j_call: TRBJ2-4
d_call: -

cdr3_aa: CASEGTGGNQPQHF
v_call: TRBV19
j_call: TRBJ1-5
d_call: TRBD1

cdr3_aa: CARSRVGGRYEQYF
v_call: TRBV5-3
j_call: TRBJ2-7
d_call: -